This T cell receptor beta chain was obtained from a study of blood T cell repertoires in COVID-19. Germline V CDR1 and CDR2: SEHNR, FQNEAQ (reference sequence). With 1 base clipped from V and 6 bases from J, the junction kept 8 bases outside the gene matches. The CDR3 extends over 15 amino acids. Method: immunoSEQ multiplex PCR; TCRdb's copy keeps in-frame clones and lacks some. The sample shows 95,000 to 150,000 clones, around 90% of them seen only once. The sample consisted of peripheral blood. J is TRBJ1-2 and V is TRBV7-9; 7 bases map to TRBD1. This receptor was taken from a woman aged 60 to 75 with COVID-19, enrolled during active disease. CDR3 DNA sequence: TGTGCCAGCAGCTTAGTGCAGGGGGTTTTAGATGGCTACACCTTC. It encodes CASSLVQGVLDGYTF.